This TCR beta chain stems from a study of graft-versus-host responses after intestinal transplantation. In the study overall: Every transplant recipient was induced with anti-thymocyte globulin, then maintained on tacrolimus and steroids for two to four years. General study findings and limits: GvH clones turned up in recipient marrow; some had shown up first in ileum or blood. Subjects displaying graft-donor T cell macrochimerism possessed elevated graft-versus-host to host-versus-graft clonal ratios inside allografts.

Clones were sequenced by immunoSEQ multiplex PCR, and TCRdb holds only the in-frame ones, with some missing. The repertoire holds about 130,000 clones, with roughly nine tenths as singletons. Germline lookup yields CDR1 SGHRS and CDR2 YFSETQ. The J segment lost 4 bases and the V segment lost 0 bases, leaving 9 bases of the junction unmatched. The CDR3 is 16 amino acids. Note on this clone: Its matching antigen is unknown.

This clonotype was sampled from a human donor who received an intestinal transplant. The rearrangement links TRBV5-1 to TRBJ2-5; 7 positions match TRBD1. The sequenced sample was unstimulated CD4+ T cells sorted from spleen or lymph node cells, obtained before intestinal transplant. CDR3 DNA: TGCGCCAGCAGCTTGGAACCGGGACAGAGAACAGAGACCCAGTACTTC. It yields the protein CASSLEPGQRTETQYF.